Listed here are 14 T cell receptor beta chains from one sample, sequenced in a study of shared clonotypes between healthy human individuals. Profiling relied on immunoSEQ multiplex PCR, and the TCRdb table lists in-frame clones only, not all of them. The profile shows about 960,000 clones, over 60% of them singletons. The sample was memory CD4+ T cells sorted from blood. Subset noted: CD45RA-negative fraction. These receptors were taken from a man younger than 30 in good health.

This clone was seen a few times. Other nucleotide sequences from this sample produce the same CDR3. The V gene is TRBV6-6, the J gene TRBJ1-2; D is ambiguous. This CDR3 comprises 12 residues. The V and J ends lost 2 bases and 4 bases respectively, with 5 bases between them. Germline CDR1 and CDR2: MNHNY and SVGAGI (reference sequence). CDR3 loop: CASSYRSYGYTF. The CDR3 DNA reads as TGTGCCAGCAGTTACAGGAGCTATGGCTACACCTTC.

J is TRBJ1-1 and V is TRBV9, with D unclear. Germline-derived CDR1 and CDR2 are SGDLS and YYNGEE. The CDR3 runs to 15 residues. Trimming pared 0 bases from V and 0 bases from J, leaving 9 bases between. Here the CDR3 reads CASSVEHSLNTEAFF. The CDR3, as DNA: TGTGCCAGCAGCGTAGAGCACAGTTTGAACACTGAAGCTTTCTTT.

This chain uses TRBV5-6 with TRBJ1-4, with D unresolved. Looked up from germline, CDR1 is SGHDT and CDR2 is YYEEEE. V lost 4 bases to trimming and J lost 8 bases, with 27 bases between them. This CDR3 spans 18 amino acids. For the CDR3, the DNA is TGTGCCAGCAGCGCGAGACAACAAAGGTTTTCGGAAGGCGAAAAACTGTTTTTT. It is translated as CASSARQQRFSEGEKLFF.

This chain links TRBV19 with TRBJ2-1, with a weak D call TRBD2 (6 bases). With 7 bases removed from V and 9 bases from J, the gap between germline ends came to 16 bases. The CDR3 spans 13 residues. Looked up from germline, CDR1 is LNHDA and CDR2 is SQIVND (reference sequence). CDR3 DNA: TGTGCCAGTACCTGGGAAGGGCGGGGTGAGCAGTTCTTC. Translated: CASTWEGRGEQFF.

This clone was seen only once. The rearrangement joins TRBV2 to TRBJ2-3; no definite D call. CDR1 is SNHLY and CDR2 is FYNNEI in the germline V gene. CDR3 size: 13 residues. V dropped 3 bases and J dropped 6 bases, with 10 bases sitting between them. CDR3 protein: CASSENAEDTQYF. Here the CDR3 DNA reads TGTGCCAGCAGTGAGAATGCGGAGGATACGCAGTATTTT.

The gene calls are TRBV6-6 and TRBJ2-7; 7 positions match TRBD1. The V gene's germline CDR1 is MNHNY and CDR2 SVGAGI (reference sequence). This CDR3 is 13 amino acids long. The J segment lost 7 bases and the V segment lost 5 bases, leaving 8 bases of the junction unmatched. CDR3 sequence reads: CASSRTGEGEQYF. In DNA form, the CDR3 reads TGTGCCAGCAGTCGAACAGGGGAAGGAGAGCAGTACTTC.

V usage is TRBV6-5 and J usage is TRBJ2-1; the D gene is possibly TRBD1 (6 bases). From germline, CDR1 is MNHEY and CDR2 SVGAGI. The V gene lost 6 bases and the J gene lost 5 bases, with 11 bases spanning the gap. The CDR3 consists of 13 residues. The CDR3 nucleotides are TGTGCCAGCAGGACGGACAGAAACAATGAGCAGTTCTTC. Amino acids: CASRTDRNNEQFF.

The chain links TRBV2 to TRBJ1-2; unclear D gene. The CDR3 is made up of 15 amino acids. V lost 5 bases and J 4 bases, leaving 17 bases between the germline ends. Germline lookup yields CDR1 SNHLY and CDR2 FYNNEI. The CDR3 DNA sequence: TGTGCCAGCAGTCCCCCTAAGGCAGGTACCTATGGCTACACCTTC. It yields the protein CASSPPKAGTYGYTF.

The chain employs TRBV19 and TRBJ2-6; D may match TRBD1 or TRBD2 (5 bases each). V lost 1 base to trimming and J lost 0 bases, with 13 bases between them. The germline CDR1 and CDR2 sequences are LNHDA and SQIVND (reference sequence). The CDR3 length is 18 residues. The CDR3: CASSIGGGRGSGANVLTF. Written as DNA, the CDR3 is TGTGCCAGTAGTATAGGTGGAGGTAGGGGCTCTGGGGCCAACGTCCTGACTTTC.

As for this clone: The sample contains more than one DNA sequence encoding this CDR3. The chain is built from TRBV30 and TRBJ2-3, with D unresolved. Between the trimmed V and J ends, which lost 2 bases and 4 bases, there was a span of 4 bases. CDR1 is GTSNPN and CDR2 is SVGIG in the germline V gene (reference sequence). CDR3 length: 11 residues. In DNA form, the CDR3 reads TGTGCCTGGAGTCGGGCAGATACGCAGTATTTT. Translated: CAWSRADTQYF.

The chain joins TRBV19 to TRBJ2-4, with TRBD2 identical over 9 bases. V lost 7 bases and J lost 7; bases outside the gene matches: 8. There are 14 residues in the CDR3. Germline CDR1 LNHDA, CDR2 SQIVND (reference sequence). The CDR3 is CASTQPAGGNIQYF. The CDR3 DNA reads TGTGCCAGTACCCAACCGGCGGGGGGGAACATTCAGTACTTC.

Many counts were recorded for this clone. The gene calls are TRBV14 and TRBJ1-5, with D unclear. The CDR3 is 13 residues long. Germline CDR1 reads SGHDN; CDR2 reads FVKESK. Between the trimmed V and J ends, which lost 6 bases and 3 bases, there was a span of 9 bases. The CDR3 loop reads CASSWTTNQPQHF. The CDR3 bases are TGTGCCAGCAGTTGGACCACCAATCAGCCCCAGCATTTT.

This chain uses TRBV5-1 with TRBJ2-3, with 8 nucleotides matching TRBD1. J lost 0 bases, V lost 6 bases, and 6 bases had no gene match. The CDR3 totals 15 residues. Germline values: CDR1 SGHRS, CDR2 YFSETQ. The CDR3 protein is CASTRQGQSTDTQYF. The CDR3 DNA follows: TGCGCCAGCACCCGACAGGGGCAGAGCACAGATACGCAGTATTTT. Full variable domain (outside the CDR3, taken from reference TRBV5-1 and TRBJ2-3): KAGVTQTPRYLIKTRGQQVTLSCSPISGHRSVSWYQQTPGQGLQFLFEYFSETQRNKGNFPGRFSGRQFSNSRSEMNVSTLELGDSALYLCASTRQGQSTDTQYFGPGTRLTVL.

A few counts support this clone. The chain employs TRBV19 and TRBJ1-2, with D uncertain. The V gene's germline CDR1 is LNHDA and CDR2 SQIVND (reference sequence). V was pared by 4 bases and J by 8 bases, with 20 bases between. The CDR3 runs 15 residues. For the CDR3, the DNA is TGTGCCAGTAGTAGCCTCCGGGATTCCCTAGGAGGCTACACCTTC. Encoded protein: CASSSLRDSLGGYTF.